The 21 T cell receptor beta chains below all came from one sample that was sequenced in a study of cytomegalovirus exposure and HLA in healthy donors. PCR was performed using 60 Vbeta and 13 Jbeta primers. TCRdb's copy holds only in-frame clones and misses some; the assay was immunoSEQ multiplex PCR. This sample has about 87,000 clones; approximately 74% occur once, and the top ten carry 20% to 25%. Sequenced: PBMCs. These receptors originate from a man aged 25-45 years in good health and CMV-seropositive.

This clone was seen more than once but under ten times. The J gene is TRBJ2-7, the V gene TRBV5-1, with 7 bases fitting TRBD1. Germline V gene sequence: CDR1 SGHRS, CDR2 YFSETQ. J was trimmed by 0 bases and V by 0 bases; bases with no gene match: 3. The CDR3 sequence is 15 residues long. CDR3 sequence reads: CASSLVAGGSYEQYF. Here the CDR3 DNA reads TGCGCCAGCAGCTTGGTGGCAGGGGGCTCCTACGAGCAGTACTTC.

The gene calls are TRBV25-1 and TRBJ2-2; possible D gene TRBD1, 5 bases. The CDR3 runs 11 residues. Germline loops: CDR1 MGHDK, CDR2 SYGVNS. V was trimmed by 6 bases and J by 8 bases, leaving 7 bases between them. The CDR3 region is CASSSGGELFF. The CDR3 DNA reads TGTGCCAGCAGCTCAGGGGGGGAGCTGTTTTTT.

This chain connects TRBV7-3 to TRBJ1-2; 7 positions match TRBD1. Germline loops: CDR1 SGHTA, CDR2 FQGTGA. V shed 4 bases and J 5 bases; nucleotides not matched to a gene: 4. The CDR3 spans 13 residues. CDR3 amino acids: CASSSTGVYGYTF. CDR3 in DNA: TGTGCCAGCAGCTCAACAGGGGTATATGGCTACACCTTC.

DNA of the CDR3: TGTGCCAGCACAGGGGCGGCAGGAAACACCATATATTTT. Its translation: CASTGAAGNTIYF. The rearrangement uses TRBV9 and TRBJ1-3, with D possibly being TRBD1 (6 bases). V lost 6 bases and J 4 bases, leaving 11 bases between the germline ends. The germline V gene encodes CDR1 SGDLS and CDR2 YYNGEE. CDR3 length equals 13 residues.

The V call is TRBV2, the J call TRBJ2-2; 13 nucleotides align to TRBD2. The CDR3 consists of 16 residues. J was trimmed by 5 bases and V by 6 bases; bases with no gene match: 6. CDR1 and CDR2 from the germline V gene are SNHLY and FYNNEI. CDR3 coding DNA: TGTGCCAGCAGCCTGACTAGCGGGAGGCTAACCGGGGAGCTGTTTTTT. This sequence encodes CASSLTSGRLTGELFF.

The chain joins TRBV7-9 to TRBJ2-7, with a weak D call TRBD1 (5 bases). The germline V gene has CDR1 SEHNR and CDR2 FQNEAQ (reference sequence). V was pared by 1 base and J by 5 bases, with 15 bases between. The length of the CDR3 is 15 residues. The CDR3 bases are TGTGCCAGCAGCTTAGGTAGCAGCAGGGCAAACGAGCAGTACTTC. Translating gives CASSLGSSRANEQYF.

The chain joins TRBV28 to TRBJ2-7; 8 bases agree with TRBD2. This CDR3 contains 16 residues. CDR1 MDHEN and CDR2 SYDVKM come from the germline V gene. The V and J ends lost 4 bases and 4 bases, in that order; junction bases with no gene match: 12. This chain's CDR3 is CASSSPGGRKQYEQYF. CDR3 DNA sequence: TGTGCCAGCAGTTCCCCGGGGGGGAGGAAGCAGTACGAGCAGTACTTC. Combining the CDR3 with reference TRBV28 and TRBJ2-7 gives the whole variable domain DVKVTQSSRYLVKRTGEKVFLECVQDMDHENMFWYRQDPGLGLRLIYFSYDVKMKEKGDIPEGYSVSREKKERFSLILESASTNQTSMYLCASSSPGGRKQYEQYFGPGTRLTVT.

This clone was counted a few times. J is TRBJ2-5 and V is TRBV19; 12 bases fit TRBD1. The CDR3 contains 16 residues. Germline V CDR1 and CDR2: LNHDA, SQIVND (reference sequence). The V and J ends lost 7 bases and 5 bases, in that order; junction bases with no gene match: 11. DNA of the CDR3: TGTGCCAGTACCTTGGGACAGGGGGCGCGTTGGGAGACCCAGTACTTC. Its translation is CASTLGQGARWETQYF.

The chain recombines TRBV6-6 with TRBJ1-2; D unresolved. Trimming cost V 0 bases and J 0 bases, with 5 bases left between them. The germline V gene encodes CDR1 MNHNY and CDR2 SVGAGI (reference sequence). This CDR3 comprises 14 residues. CDR3 bases: TGTGCCAGCAGTTACTCTCCGGCTAACTATGGCTACACCTTC. It encodes CASSYSPANYGYTF.

J is TRBJ1-2 and V is TRBV5-5; 8 bases line up with TRBD1. Germline trimming cut 4 bases from V and 3 bases from J; bases unmatched to any gene: 8. The CDR3 length is 15 residues. Looked up from germline, CDR1 is SGHKS and CDR2 is YYEKEE (reference sequence). The CDR3, as DNA: TGTGCCAGCAGCCCGAGACAGGGGCCCCACTATGGCTACACCTTC. It translates to CASSPRQGPHYGYTF.

The chain combines TRBV5-4 with TRBJ2-7, with 9 nucleotides matching TRBD2. This CDR3 contains 15 residues. From germline, CDR1 is SGHNT and CDR2 YYREEE (reference sequence). V lost 0 bases to trimming and J lost 2 bases; unmatched junction nucleotides: 3. The CDR3 sequence is CASSLVVAGAYEQYF. The CDR3 nucleotides read TGTGCCAGCAGCTTGGTGGTAGCGGGGGCCTACGAGCAGTACTTC.

The V and J genes are TRBV23-1 and TRBJ2-1, with a possible D match to TRBD2 (6 bases). TRBV23-1 is an ORF, and what it does is uncertain. The CDR3 covers 13 residues. V was pared by 6 bases and J by 5 bases, with 11 bases between. The CDR3, as DNA: TGCGCCAGCAGGCGGGGAGATCACAATGAGCAGTTCTTC. Its translation is CASRRGDHNEQFF.

The chain employs TRBV6-6 and TRBJ1-2; maybe TRBD1 (6 bases). The germline V gene encodes CDR1 MNHNY and CDR2 SVGAGI (reference sequence). The CDR3 sequence is 16 residues long. V shed 0 bases and J shed 2 bases, with 13 bases lying between them. CDR3 residues: CASSYSPGAGNYGYTF. The CDR3 DNA follows: TGTGCCAGCAGTTACTCCCCAGGGGCTGGAAACTATGGCTACACCTTC.

The chain employs TRBV4-1 and TRBJ1-5; 10 bases map to TRBD1. The germline CDR1 and CDR2 sequences are MGHRA and YSYEKL. Losses at the gene ends were 1 base for V and 7 bases for J; bases not matched to a gene: 7. CDR3 length equals 16 residues. The CDR3 nucleotides are TGCGCCAGCAGCCAAGTGGGGACAGGGGCCGGCCAGCCCCAGCATTTT. Protein: CASSQVGTGAGQPQHF.

CDR3 in DNA: TGTGCCAGCAGCGAACCCGCCGAGCGGGAGATCCCAGAGACCCAGTACTTC. It yields the protein CASSEPAEREIPETQYF. The chain combines TRBV7-6 with TRBJ2-5; 8 bases are shared with TRBD2. This CDR3 has 17 amino acids. Per the germline V gene, CDR1 is SGHVS and CDR2 is FNYEAQ. V shed 5 bases and J 4 bases; nucleotides not matched to a gene: 15.

The chain carries TRBV11-3 and TRBJ2-7, with 9 bases that match TRBD1. Germline V gene sequence: CDR1 SGHNT, CDR2 YENEEA. CDR3 length: 14 residues. V was clipped by 5 bases and J by 5 bases; unmatched bases: 7. The CDR3 region is CASSAGQGSDEQYF. DNA of the CDR3: TGTGCCAGCAGCGCGGGACAGGGTTCCGACGAGCAGTACTTC. The full variable domain, its missing parts supplied by reference TRBV11-3 and TRBJ2-7, is EAGVVQSPRYKIIEKKQPVAFWCNPISGHNTLYWYLQNLGQGPELLIRYENEEAVDDSQLPKDRFSAERLKGVDSTLKIQPAELGDSAVYLCASSAGQGSDEQYFGPGTRLTVT.

This chain connects TRBV4-1 to TRBJ2-2, with 8 bases lining up with TRBD1. The CDR3 spans 21 residues. V lost 1 base to trimming and J lost 2 bases; unmatched junction nucleotides: 18. CDR1 and CDR2 from the germline V gene are MGHRA and YSYEKL. CDR3 in amino acids: CASSQGPGQGRGLTNTGELFF. CDR3 in DNA: TGCGCCAGCAGCCAAGGGCCAGGACAGGGAAGAGGATTAACTAACACCGGGGAGCTGTTTTTT.

V usage is TRBV18 and J usage is TRBJ2-5; TRBD1 aligns across 7 bases. CDR3 size: 16 residues. In germline, CDR1 is KGHSH, CDR2 LQKENI. V lost 6 bases to trimming and J lost 5 bases; unmatched junction nucleotides: 15. CDR3 amino acids: CASSRDSAILSETQYF. In nucleotides, the CDR3 is TGTGCCAGCTCTCGGGACAGCGCAATCCTATCGGAGACCCAGTACTTC. Full variable domain (outside the CDR3, taken from reference TRBV18 and TRBJ2-5): NAGVMQNPRHLVRRRGQEARLRCSPMKGHSHVYWYRQLPEEGLKFMVYLQKENIIDESGMPKERFSAEFPKEGPSILRIQQVVRGDSAAYFCASSRDSAILSETQYFGPGTRLLVL.

This chain uses TRBV9 with TRBJ1-3, with D tentatively TRBD1 (5 bases). This CDR3 comprises 12 residues. Germline-derived CDR1 and CDR2 are SGDLS and YYNGEE. V was clipped by 4 bases and J by 9 bases, with 11 bases between them. The CDR3 loop reads CASSSWGGTIYF. In DNA form, the CDR3 reads TGTGCCAGCAGCTCCTGGGGCGGCACCATATATTTT.

This sequence joins TRBV14 and TRBJ2-2; no clear D gene. Trimming removed 2 bases from V and 8 bases from J, with 9 bases in between. Per germline, CDR1 SGHDN and CDR2 FVKESK. CDR3 length: 13 amino acids. The CDR3 DNA is TGTGCCAGCAGCCAAACCTCAGCGGGGGAGCTGTTTTTT. It codes for CASSQTSAGELFF.

J is TRBJ2-2 and V is TRBV6-6; D remains ambiguous. The germline V gene has CDR1 MNHNY and CDR2 SVGAGI (reference sequence). Deletions cut 0 bases from V and 6 bases from J, with 5 bases between. The CDR3 is made up of 13 amino acids. CDR3 sequence reads: CASSYSRSGELFF. The CDR3 DNA reads TGTGCCAGCAGTTACTCGAGATCCGGGGAGCTGTTTTTT.